Presented here are 5 T cell receptor beta chains from one specimen sequenced in a study of cytomegalovirus exposure and HLA in healthy donors. Use of 60 Vbeta and 13 Jbeta primers characterized the PCR. The method was immunoSEQ multiplex PCR; TCRdb's version includes in-frame clones alone and lacks a portion of them. The sample yields around 150,000 clones, 80% seen once. Material: PBMCs. The receptors were sampled from a man aged 30 to 39 in good health and CMV-seronegative.

This chain uses TRBV28 with TRBJ2-2; a possible D gene is TRBD2 (6 bases). The CDR3 is 13 amino acids. V lost 10 bases to trimming and J lost 4 bases, with 13 bases between them. CDR1 and CDR2 from the germline V gene are MDHEN and SYDVKM. The CDR3 DNA reads TGTGCCACGGGAGAGTATGCCACCGGGGAGCTGTTTTTT. Protein product: CATGEYATGELFF.

V and J are TRBV18 and TRBJ2-3; D perhaps matches TRBD2 (6 bases). V was cut by 2 bases and J by 2 bases, with 11 bases left in between. Per the germline V gene, CDR1 is KGHSH and CDR2 is LQKENI. CDR3 length: 15 residues. In DNA, the CDR3 is TGTGCCAGCTCACCAATACTAGCCGCCACAGATACGCAGTATTTT. As protein: CASSPILAATDTQYF. The full variable domain, rest sourced from reference TRBV18 and TRBJ2-3, is NAGVMQNPRHLVRRRGQEARLRCSPMKGHSHVYWYRQLPEEGLKFMVYLQKENIIDESGMPKERFSAEFPKEGPSILRIQQVVRGDSAAYFCASSPILAATDTQYFGPGTRLTVL.

The rearrangement uses TRBV29-1 and TRBJ1-2, with 8 positions matching TRBD1. The V gene end was trimmed by 6 bases and the J gene end by 0 bases; junction bases not matched to a gene: 3. The CDR3 runs to 13 residues. Germline-derived CDR1 and CDR2 are SQVTM and ANQGSEA. The chain's CDR3 is CSVGQGANYGYTF. The DNA of the CDR3 is TGCAGCGTCGGACAGGGCGCTAACTATGGCTACACCTTC.

The J gene is TRBJ1-5, the V gene TRBV30; D gene unclear. This CDR3 has 14 amino acids. CDR1 and CDR2 from the germline V gene are GTSNPN and SVGIG (reference sequence). Trimming took 5 bases from V and 2 from J, leaving 13 bases between them. The CDR3 protein is CAWGAGYGNQPQHF. As DNA, the CDR3 is TGTGCCTGGGGAGCCGGGTACGGCAATCAGCCCCAGCATTTT.

V gene TRBV2 combines with J gene TRBJ2-3; D remains unclear. The CDR3 length is 14 residues. The V end lost 5 bases, the J end lost 6 bases, and 15 bases lay between the germline ends. Germline CDR1 and CDR2: SNHLY and FYNNEI. DNA for the CDR3: TGTGCCAGCAGTAGCGTCCCCCCTCCGGATACGCAGTATTTT. This encodes CASSSVPPPDTQYF.